The 32 T cell receptor beta chains listed next were all sequenced from one sample in a study of spatial heterogeneity in lung cancer (dated by TCRdb to the late 2010s). The time point label here, explained by the study, means: blood at routine non-recurrence follow-up after resection. The library came from 5' RACE. The sample was run on a NextSeq 500. Using fastp trimming at Q25 and MiXCR clonotype assembly, TCRdb reanalyzed the public sequencing data and kept in-frame beta chains. A single entry per CDR3 protein holds the most common genes and DNA from its merged rows. A total of 110,000 or so distinct CDR3 sequences appear in this sample, roughly a tenth of them only once. Of the sample, less than 25% falls within the top ten clones. Sequenced material: PBMCs, taken at follow-up. These receptors all stem from a female donor with early-stage non-small cell lung cancer.

This clonotype was counted between two and nine times. The chain joins TRBV10-3 to TRBJ2-7; D is perhaps TRBD2 (5 bases). V was shortened by 2 bases and J by 4 bases, with 12 bases between the two germline ends. Germline V gives CDR1 ENHRY, CDR2 SYGVKD. There are 14 residues in the CDR3. CDR3 bases: TGTGCCATCAGTGAGAGAGGGTTCCCGTACGAGCAGTACTTC. It codes for CAISERGFPYEQYF.

The chain combines TRBV24-1 with TRBJ2-2, with D perhaps TRBD1 (7 bases). Trimming pared 5 bases from V and 8 bases from J, leaving 26 bases between. Looked up from germline, CDR1 is KGHDR and CDR2 is SFDVKD. This CDR3 is built from 18 residues. The CDR3 here is CATSAEATGRRFFGELFF. CDR3 sequence (DNA): TGTGCCACCAGTGCCGAAGCGACAGGGAGGAGGTTTTTTGGGGAGCTGTTTTTT.

The gene calls are TRBV5-1 and TRBJ2-2; no clear D. CDR1 is SGHRS and CDR2 is YFSETQ in the germline V gene. The CDR3 has 14 amino acids. V lost 1 base and J lost 3, with 7 bases in between. CDR3 amino acids: CASSLPGDTGELFF. The CDR3 DNA reads TGCGCCAGCAGCTTGCCCGGTGACACCGGGGAGCTGTTTTTT.

This clonotype came up many times. This chain connects TRBV7-2 to TRBJ2-1; 9 nucleotides line up with TRBD2. With V trimmed by 1 base and J by 7 bases, 8 bases remained unmatched. Germline assignment: CDR1 SGHTA and CDR2 FQGNSA. The CDR3 covers 16 residues. CDR3 nucleotide sequence: TGTGCCAGCAGCTTAGGTAGCGGGAGAAGTCAGAATGAGCAGTTCTTC. Translating gives CASSLGSGRSQNEQFF.

The J gene is TRBJ1-3, the V gene TRBV12-5; D gene ambiguous. Germline lookup yields CDR1 LGHNT and CDR2 FRNRAP. The CDR3 is 13 amino acids. Deletions cut 6 bases from V and 1 base from J, with 7 bases between. The CDR3 DNA reads as TGTGCTAGTGGCCCTGGATCTGGAAACACCATATATTTT. This encodes CASGPGSGNTIYF. Full variable domain (missing parts from reference TRBV12-5 and TRBJ1-3): DARVTQTPRHKVTEMGQEVTMRCQPILGHNTVFWYRQTMMQGLELLAYFRNRAPLDDSGMPKDRFSAEMPDATLATLKIQPSEPRDSAVYFCASGPGSGNTIYFGEGSWLTVV.

This clonotype was found many times. The chain combines TRBV4-2 with TRBJ1-1; TRBD1 is a possible D gene (5 bases). Looked up from germline, CDR1 is LGHNA and CDR2 is YNFKEQ. The length of the CDR3 is 12 residues. V gave up 0 bases and J gave up 10 bases, with 9 bases separating them. The CDR3 loop is CASSQERGGAFF. In nucleotides, the CDR3 is TGTGCCAGCAGCCAAGAAAGGGGTGGAGCTTTCTTT.

The V call is TRBV12-3 or TRBV12-4, the J call TRBJ1-2; no firm D call. V shed 1 base and J shed 8 bases, with 11 bases lying between them. CDR3 length: 13 amino acids. CDR3 sequence reads: CASSLGRTEGYTF. The DNA for the CDR3 is TGTGCCAGCAGTTTAGGGAGGACGGAGGGCTACACCTTC.

This clonotype was seen a few times. The V and J genes are TRBV29-1 and TRBJ2-2; 8 nucleotides line up with TRBD2. CDR1 and CDR2 (germline): SQVTM, ANQGSEA. V trimming: 0 bases; J trimming: 5 bases; junction bases outside the gene matches: 5. The CDR3 has 15 residues. The CDR3 DNA follows: TGCAGCGTTGAAGATGCCAGCGGGAGAACCGGGGAGCTGTTTTTT. It codes for CSVEDASGRTGELFF.

This clonotype has at least ten counts. The V and J genes are TRBV11-2 and TRBJ1-4; tentative D call: TRBD1 (6 bases). The V gene's germline CDR1 is SGHAT and CDR2 FQNNGV. Trimming removed 5 bases at V and 0 bases at J, with 13 bases between. This CDR3 contains 16 residues. The CDR3 spells CASSRQVSATNEKLFF. Here the CDR3 DNA reads TGTGCCAGCAGCCGACAGGTTTCTGCAACTAATGAAAAACTGTTTTTT.

This clonotype was detected only a few times. The V gene is TRBV27, the J gene TRBJ1-2; TRBD1 matches 11 bases. CDR3 length: 16 residues. V shed 3 bases, J shed 0 bases, and the junction held 3 bases outside the gene matches. Germline-derived CDR1 and CDR2 are MNHEY and SMNVEV (reference sequence). In nucleotides, the CDR3 is TGTGCCAGCAGTTTTAAGGGACAGGGGGCTAACTATGGCTACACCTTC. Residues: CASSFKGQGANYGYTF.

This clonotype was seen many times. CDR3 region: CASSQTRLNEQYF. CDR3 sequence (DNA): TGTGCCAGCAGCCAGACCCGGTTGAACGAGCAGTACTTC. The genes are TRBV3-1 and TRBJ2-7; D is unclear. The CDR3 sequence is 13 residues long. From germline, CDR1 is LGHDT and CDR2 YNNKEL (reference sequence). The V and J ends lost 3 bases and 5 bases respectively, with 11 bases between them.

The chain couples TRBV18 to TRBJ1-6; TRBD1 is a possible D gene (6 bases). Trimming took off 5 bases at V and 3 bases at J, with 17 bases between the two ends. Germline CDR1 reads KGHSH; CDR2 reads LQKENI. The CDR3 has 17 residues. DNA of the CDR3: TGTGCCAGCTCATCAAGGGGGGACCGTTTCTATAATTCACCCCTCCACTTT. This translates into CASSSRGDRFYNSPLHF.

The gene calls are TRBV5-6 and TRBJ2-3; D ambiguous. Germline V CDR1 and CDR2: SGHDT, YYEEEE. This CDR3 has 12 amino acids. The ends were cut back, 4 bases at V and 15 bases at J, with 18 bases in the middle. The CDR3 sequence: CASSNRLPTQYF. The CDR3 DNA sequence: TGTGCCAGCAGCAACCGACTCCCGACTCAATATTTT.

This clonotype was counted between two and nine times. V and J are TRBV28 and TRBJ1-3, with D uncertain. The CDR3 is 14 amino acids. V shed 3 bases and J shed 1 base, with 7 bases lying between them. Germline-derived CDR1 and CDR2 are MDHEN and SYDVKM. The DNA for the CDR3 is TGTGCCAGCAGTTTCTGGACTTCTGGAAACACCATATATTTT. This sequence encodes CASSFWTSGNTIYF.

This clonotype has at least ten counts. The chain joins TRBV7-9 to TRBJ1-6; perhaps TRBD1 as D (5 bases). Germline lookup yields CDR1 SEHNR and CDR2 FQNEAQ (reference sequence). V lost 6 bases, J lost 1 base, and 7 bases lay in between. The CDR3 is made up of 14 amino acids. The DNA for the CDR3 is TGTGCCAGCAGTACAGGATCCTATAATTCACCCCTCCACTTT. This encodes CASSTGSYNSPLHF.

The gene calls are TRBV9 and TRBJ2-3; 7 nucleotides match TRBD1. Per germline, CDR1 SGDLS and CDR2 YYNGEE. V was clipped by 1 base and J by 0 bases; unmatched bases: 5. This CDR3 is built from 16 residues. The CDR3 here is CASSVLGTVSTDTQYF. As DNA, the CDR3 is TGTGCCAGCAGCGTACTCGGGACAGTTAGCACAGATACGCAGTATTTT.

This clonotype appeared many times. The chain links TRBV29-1 to TRBJ1-5, with D perhaps TRBD1 (6 bases). Per the germline V gene, CDR1 is SQVTM and CDR2 is ANQGSEA. V shed 7 bases and J shed 0 bases, with 16 bases lying between them. The CDR3 totals 15 residues. For the CDR3, the DNA is TGCAGCGCCTGGGGGCGAAGAAGTAGCAATCAGCCCCAGCATTTT. It yields the protein CSAWGRRSSNQPQHF. The full variable domain, completed using reference TRBV29-1 and TRBJ1-5, is SAVISQKPSRDICQRGTSLTIQCQVDSQVTMMFWYRQQPGQSLTLIATANQGSEATYESGFVIDKFPISRPNLTFSTLTVSNMSPEDSSIYLCSAWGRRSSNQPQHFGDGTRLSIL.

This clonotype was detected only a few times. The chain joins TRBV28 to TRBJ2-2; the D gene is possibly TRBD2 (5 bases). The CDR3 has 15 amino acids. With 5 bases removed from V and 0 bases from J, the gap between germline ends came to 10 bases. Per germline, CDR1 MDHEN and CDR2 SYDVKM. The CDR3 DNA is TGTGCCAGCAGTACCCCGGGGTCGAACACCGGGGAGCTGTTTTTT. As protein: CASSTPGSNTGELFF. Drawing the rest from reference TRBV28 and TRBJ2-2, the complete variable domain is DVKVTQSSRYLVKRTGEKVFLECVQDMDHENMFWYRQDPGLGLRLIYFSYDVKMKEKGDIPEGYSVSREKKERFSLILESASTNQTSMYLCASSTPGSNTGELFFGEGSRLTVL.

This chain joins TRBV12-3 or TRBV12-4 and TRBJ1-3; 9 positions match TRBD1. The CDR3 is made up of 16 amino acids. Trimming took 3 bases from V and 0 from J; bases not matched to a gene: 3. CDR3 amino acids: CASSFGQGYSGNTIYF. In nucleotides, the CDR3 is TGTGCCAGCAGTTTCGGACAGGGGTACTCTGGAAACACCATATATTTT.

This clonotype was seen repeatedly, ten times or more. The chain uses TRBV11-2 and TRBJ2-2, with D possibly matching TRBD1 (6 bases). Trimming took off 5 bases at V and 4 bases at J, with 26 bases between the two ends. The CDR3 consists of 19 residues. From germline, CDR1 is SGHAT and CDR2 FQNNGV. The CDR3 sequence: CASSPRQAGPSFGTGELFF. DNA of the CDR3: TGTGCCAGCAGCCCCCGACAGGCCGGGCCAAGCTTCGGCACCGGGGAGCTGTTTTTT.

This clonotype was seen repeatedly, ten times or more. J is TRBJ2-3 and V is TRBV24-1, with TRBD1 identical over 9 bases. Trimming at V came to 4 bases and at J to 2 bases, leaving 3 bases not matched to a gene. The CDR3 runs 15 residues. Germline V gene data show CDR1 as KGHDR and CDR2 as SFDVKD. The CDR3 sequence: CATSEGTGPTDTQYF. In DNA, the CDR3 is TGTGCCACCAGTGAAGGGACAGGGCCCACAGATACGCAGTATTTT.

This chain connects TRBV5-1 to TRBJ1-2; 9 nucleotides line up with TRBD1. With V trimmed by 0 bases and J by 7 bases, 7 bases remained unmatched. Germline CDR1 SGHRS, CDR2 YFSETQ. The length of the CDR3 is 15 residues. For the CDR3, the DNA is TGCGCCAGCAGCTTGGGAGGACAGGGGATGAGTGGCTACACCTTC. It yields the protein CASSLGGQGMSGYTF.

This clonotype was counted many times. The chain links TRBV27 to TRBJ1-3; possibly TRBD1 for D (5 bases). CDR1 is MNHEY and CDR2 is SMNVEV in the germline V gene (reference sequence). Trimming took 6 bases from V and 2 from J, leaving 8 bases between them. This CDR3 has 13 amino acids. CDR3 coding DNA: TGTGCCAGCAGCAGCAGGGCTGGAAACACCATATATTTT. This encodes CASSSRAGNTIYF.

The rearrangement uses TRBV10-3 and TRBJ2-7; TRBD2 agrees at 9 bases. The CDR3 sequence is 14 residues long. CDR1 and CDR2 from the germline V gene are ENHRY and SYGVKD. V trimming: 2 bases; J trimming: 5 bases; junction bases outside the gene matches: 4. CDR3 sequence: CAISEIAGVDEQYF. CDR3 DNA: TGTGCCATCAGTGAGATAGCGGGAGTAGACGAGCAGTACTTC.

This clonotype turned up a few times. The V and J genes are TRBV24-1 and TRBJ2-3; 9 bases match TRBD2. J was trimmed by 4 bases and V by 4 bases; bases with no gene match: 8. This CDR3 comprises 16 residues. Germline CDR1 KGHDR, CDR2 SFDVKD. CDR3 in DNA: TGTGCCACCAGTGACGCCATAGCGGGAGTTGCAGATACGCAGTATTTT. It translates to CATSDAIAGVADTQYF.

The chain recombines TRBV5-1 with TRBJ2-3; the D gene is possibly TRBD2 (6 bases). CDR3 length equals 17 residues. CDR1 and CDR2 from the germline V gene are SGHRS and YFSETQ. V was cut by 3 bases and J by 0 bases, with 17 bases left in between. The CDR3 sequence is CASSSGTGTTSTDTQYF. CDR3 DNA: TGCGCCAGCAGCTCCGGGACTGGAACCACTAGCACAGATACGCAGTATTTT.

The CDR3 region has the DNA TGCAGTGCTAGAAGGTTGGAAGGCGGGAGTTTTATTCAGTACTTC. Amino acid sequence: CSARRLEGGSFIQYF. This sequence joins TRBV20-1 and TRBJ2-4, with 7 bases identical to TRBD2. J was trimmed by 10 bases and V by 2 bases; bases with no gene match: 14. Germline CDR1 is DFQATT and CDR2 is SNEGSKA (reference sequence). This CDR3 is 15 amino acids long.

This clonotype was found many times. J is TRBJ1-1 and V is TRBV9; D gene unclear. CDR3 length equals 15 residues. Germline loops: CDR1 SGDLS, CDR2 YYNGEE. V lost 1 base and J 5 bases, leaving 15 bases between the germline ends. As DNA, the CDR3 is TGTGCCAGCAGCGTAAAGGCCGGACCGGGTACTGAAGCTTTCTTT. As protein: CASSVKAGPGTEAFF.

This clonotype was counted between two and nine times. The rearrangement joins TRBV5-1 to TRBJ2-5; 7 bases line up with TRBD2. This CDR3 has 14 amino acids. From germline, CDR1 is SGHRS and CDR2 YFSETQ. The V and J ends lost 0 bases and 3 bases, in that order; junction bases with no gene match: 2. The CDR3 here is CASSLGDYEETQYF. For the CDR3, the DNA is TGCGCCAGCAGCTTGGGGGACTACGAAGAGACCCAGTACTTC.

This clonotype was recorded many times. J is TRBJ2-1 and V is TRBV12-3 or TRBV12-4, with TRBD1 as a possible D gene (6 bases). V was shortened by 6 bases and J by 6 bases, with 18 bases between the two germline ends. The CDR3 contains 15 residues. The CDR3 nucleotides read TGTGCCAGCAGCCCCACCCCTAGCAGGGGCAATGAGCAGTTCTTC. It translates to CASSPTPSRGNEQFF.

This chain uses TRBV2 with TRBJ2-1; the D gene is possibly TRBD2 (6 bases). The CDR3 totals 16 residues. Per the germline V gene, CDR1 is SNHLY and CDR2 is FYNNEI. The ends were cut back, 0 bases at V and 2 bases at J, with 11 bases in the middle. The CDR3 nucleotides read TGTGCCAGCAGTGAAGCGGGGGGACCGCCCTACAATGAGCAGTTCTTC. The encoded protein is CASSEAGGPPYNEQFF.

This clonotype was recorded once. Lacking the conserved final phenylalanine or tryptophan, this CDR3 likely reflects a read error. The J gene is TRBJ2-7, the V gene TRBV27, with TRBD1 matching 10 bases. Germline lookup yields CDR1 MNHEY and CDR2 SMNVEV (reference sequence). The trim removed 8 bases at V and 0 bases at J, leaving 1 base unmatched. The CDR3 totals 13 residues. CDR3 coding DNA: TGTGCCAGCCGGGACAGGGGCTCCTACGAGCAGTACTCC. Its protein is CASRDRGSYEQYS.